This passage covers 28 T cell receptor beta chains from one sample sequenced in a study of cytomegalovirus exposure and HLA in healthy donors. Amplification used 60 Vbeta primers and 13 Jbeta primers. Profiled with immunoSEQ multiplex PCR; TCRdb holds only in-frame clones, not every one. Of over 40,000 clones in the sample, approximately 57% are singletons; the top ten hold 12%. The specimen was PBMCs. These receptor sequences come from a man aged 55 to 70 in good health and CMV-seropositive.

This chain uses TRBV27 with TRBJ1-1, with D possibly TRBD1 on 6 matching bases. From germline, CDR1 is MNHEY and CDR2 SMNVEV (reference sequence). The CDR3 has 13 amino acids. Trimming shortened V by 4 bases and J by 3 bases, and 9 bases separated the two germline ends. This CDR3 is CASSSYRDTEAFF. The CDR3 DNA follows: TGTGCCAGCAGTTCGTACAGGGACACTGAAGCTTTCTTT.

CDR3 protein: CAWRVFRTFEAFF. The CDR3, as DNA: TGTGCCTGGAGGGTCTTCAGAACCTTTGAAGCTTTCTTT. This sequence joins TRBV30 and TRBJ1-1; D is undetermined. V lost 3 bases and J lost 7, with 15 bases in between. This CDR3 is built from 13 residues. Germline V CDR1 and CDR2: GTSNPN, SVGIG (reference sequence).

V usage is TRBV30 and J usage is TRBJ2-1; the D gene is possibly TRBD2 (6 bases). There are 12 residues in the CDR3. Looked up from germline, CDR1 is GTSNPN and CDR2 is SVGIG (reference sequence). Trimming removed 3 bases from V and 10 bases from J, with 13 bases in between. CDR3 DNA sequence: TGTGCCTGGAGGGGACTCCCAGAAGAGCAGTTCTTC. The encoded protein is CAWRGLPEEQFF. Full variable domain (missing parts from reference TRBV30 and TRBJ2-1): SQTIHQWPATLVQPVGSPLSLECTVEGTSNPNLYWYRQAAGRGLQLLFYSVGIGQISSEVPQNLSASRPQDRQFILSSKKLLLSDSGFYLCAWRGLPEEQFFGPGTRLTVL.

The chain joins TRBV7-2 to TRBJ2-7, with D perhaps TRBD2 (6 bases). V was trimmed by 1 base and J by 4 bases, leaving 17 bases between them. This CDR3 is built from 16 residues. Germline loops: CDR1 SGHTA, CDR2 FQGNSA. CDR3 protein: CASSLEPGRSRYEQYF. DNA for the CDR3: TGTGCCAGCAGCTTAGAGCCGGGGAGGTCTCGGTACGAGCAGTACTTC.

The gene calls are TRBV6-5 and TRBJ1-2, with a possible D match to TRBD1 (5 bases). Per germline, CDR1 MNHEY and CDR2 SVGAGI. This CDR3 spans 13 amino acids. V gave up 6 bases and J gave up 3 bases, with 11 bases separating them. The CDR3 DNA sequence: TGTGCCAGCAGACGACCGGGGGACTATGGCTACACCTTC. It is translated as CASRRPGDYGYTF.

V gene TRBV7-2 combines with J gene TRBJ2-7; the match to TRBD2 covers 11 bases. The germline V gene has CDR1 SGHTA and CDR2 FQGNSA. The V gene end was trimmed by 4 bases and the J gene end by 1 base; junction bases not matched to a gene: 6. This CDR3 comprises 16 residues. Written as DNA, the CDR3 is TGTGCCAGCAGCTCAGCCGGGACTAGCGGATCCTACGAGCAGTACTTC. Translation: CASSSAGTSGSYEQYF.

V gene TRBV4-3 combines with J gene TRBJ1-1; possibly TRBD1 for D (6 bases). The length of the CDR3 is 14 residues. Germline V gives CDR1 LGHNA, CDR2 YSLEER. V was shortened by 0 bases and J by 7 bases, with 12 bases between the two germline ends. The CDR3 region is CASSQDRNRDEAFF. As DNA, the CDR3 is TGCGCCAGCAGCCAAGATCGGAACAGGGATGAAGCTTTCTTT.

The gene calls are TRBV28 and TRBJ2-7; no clear D. V was cut by 7 bases and J by 3 bases, with 7 bases left in between. The germline V gene has CDR1 MDHEN and CDR2 SYDVKM. The CDR3 runs to 11 residues. As DNA, the CDR3 is TGTGCCAGCAATACGGTCTACGAGCAGTACTTC. Its translation: CASNTVYEQYF.

This clone was counted a few times. The chain has TRBV4-3 and TRBJ1-4; D possibly corresponds to TRBD1 (6 bases). Deletions cut 0 bases from V and 7 bases from J, with 15 bases between. The CDR3 sequence is 16 residues long. The germline V gene has CDR1 LGHNA and CDR2 YSLEER. The CDR3 nucleotides are TGCGCCAGCAGCCAAGATTCCGGGGGGCTGGTTGAAAAACTGTTTTTT. Translating gives CASSQDSGGLVEKLFF.

This chain uses TRBV4-3 with TRBJ2-7; D is unclear. Germline assignment: CDR1 LGHNA and CDR2 YSLEER. The CDR3 is 16 residues long. V shed 1 base and J shed 2 bases, with 15 bases lying between them. The CDR3 reads CASSQVSSGPPYEQYF. CDR3 DNA sequence: TGCGCCAGCAGCCAAGTTTCATCTGGGCCACCCTACGAGCAGTACTTC.

The chain couples TRBV7-9 to TRBJ2-3; 7 bases are shared with TRBD2. Germline trimming cut 3 bases from V and 1 base from J; bases unmatched to any gene: 4. CDR3 length equals 15 residues. Germline lookup yields CDR1 SEHNR and CDR2 FQNEAQ (reference sequence). CDR3 nucleotide sequence: TGTGCCAGCAGCTTCGGGCTAGCGGGCACAGATACGCAGTATTTT. Its translation is CASSFGLAGTDTQYF.

The V call is TRBV28, the J call TRBJ2-7, with 8 nucleotides matching TRBD1. The junction had 9 bases not matched to a gene; V was cut back by 6 bases and J by 2 bases. The V gene's germline CDR1 is MDHEN and CDR2 SYDVKM. This CDR3 contains 15 residues. The CDR3 loop reads CASSTRDRMTYEQYF. CDR3 DNA: TGTGCCAGCAGCACGCGGGACAGGATGACCTACGAGCAGTACTTC.

The chain carries TRBV7-2 and TRBJ2-3; 7 bases fit TRBD2. V trimming: 1 base; J trimming: 10 bases; junction bases outside the gene matches: 14. The length of the CDR3 is 16 residues. The V gene's germline CDR1 is SGHTA and CDR2 FQGNSA. CDR3 nucleotide sequence: TGTGCCAGCAGCTTAGATTTGAGGAGCGGGGCAGAGGCGCAGTATTTT. Residues: CASSLDLRSGAEAQYF.

V is TRBV5-1 and J is TRBJ2-3; weak D call: TRBD2 (6 bases). Germline V gene data show CDR1 as SGHRS and CDR2 as YFSETQ. The CDR3 covers 17 residues. Trimming took off 4 bases at V and 3 bases at J, with 21 bases between the two ends. CDR3 bases: TGCGCCAGCAGCCAACCCAGGCGGGAAGCTTCTACAGATACGCAGTATTTT. Protein: CASSQPRREASTDTQYF.

This clone was counted between two and nine times. The V and J genes are TRBV30 and TRBJ2-1; TRBD1 might be the D (5 bases). Germline values: CDR1 GTSNPN, CDR2 SVGIG (reference sequence). The V gene lost 1 base and the J gene lost 8 bases, with 12 bases spanning the gap. The CDR3 runs to 13 residues. In DNA, the CDR3 is TGTGCCTGGAGTGCCGTCTTAGGGGATGAGCAGTTCTTC. This encodes CAWSAVLGDEQFF.

In DNA form, the CDR3 reads TGCAGCGTTGGGGAGATGGGTGGGGAGCAGTTCTTC. This gives the protein CSVGEMGGEQFF. The J gene is TRBJ2-1, the V gene TRBV29-1; a weak D match, TRBD2 (5 bases). CDR1 SQVTM and CDR2 ANQGSEA come from the germline V gene. The CDR3 spans 12 residues. V lost 4 bases, J lost 10 bases, and 14 bases lay in between.

This clone was counted only a few times. CDR3 bases: TGTGCCAGCAACGACAGGGGGGGCATGAACACTGAAGCTTTCTTT. Protein: CASNDRGGMNTEAFF. V and J are TRBV28 and TRBJ1-1; 9 bases fit TRBD1. CDR1 and CDR2 from the germline V gene are MDHEN and SYDVKM. The CDR3 runs 15 residues. Trimming removed 7 bases from V and 0 bases from J; junction bases left unmatched: 6.

The chain links TRBV5-6 to TRBJ2-5; D not resolved. This CDR3 is 16 amino acids long. CDR1 is SGHDT and CDR2 is YYEEEE in the germline V gene. V was trimmed by 1 base and J by 0 bases, leaving 13 bases between them. This CDR3 is CASSLTNSLYQETQYF. The DNA of the CDR3 is TGTGCCAGCAGCTTGACCAACAGCTTGTACCAAGAGACCCAGTACTTC.

V is TRBV4-1 and J is TRBJ2-6; 11 bases line up with TRBD1. The CDR3 loop spans 20 amino acids. Losses at the gene ends were 3 bases for V and 0 bases for J; bases not matched to a gene: 10. Germline loops: CDR1 MGHRA, CDR2 YSYEKL. The CDR3 here is CASSQYRGTGGVSGANVLTF. The DNA for the CDR3 is TGCGCCAGCAGCCAGTACCGCGGGACAGGGGGTGTCTCTGGGGCCAACGTCCTGACTTTC.

There are a few counts of this clone. V usage is TRBV7-2 and J usage is TRBJ1-4; D is uncertain. The CDR3 sequence is 15 residues long. In germline, CDR1 is SGHTA, CDR2 FQGNSA. Trimming removed 2 bases from V and 7 bases from J, with 14 bases in between. The CDR3 DNA reads as TGTGCCAGCAGCTTATTCACCGGCGAGGGTGAAAAACTGTTTTTT. Protein product: CASSLFTGEGEKLFF.

V is TRBV5-6 and J is TRBJ1-4, with D hard to call. V dropped 1 base and J dropped 6 bases, with 10 bases sitting between them. The germline V gene encodes CDR1 SGHDT and CDR2 YYEEEE. The CDR3 length is 14 residues. The CDR3 DNA sequence: TGTGCCAGCAGCTTGTTCGATGAGGATGAAAAACTGTTTTTT. Its protein is CASSLFDEDEKLFF.

This chain uses TRBV7-8 with TRBJ1-2; 8 bases line up with TRBD1. This CDR3 spans 14 amino acids. The germline CDR1 and CDR2 sequences are SGHVS and FQNEAQ. V was clipped by 2 bases and J by 3 bases; unmatched bases: 2. The CDR3 protein is CASSLTTGDYGYTF. The CDR3 DNA follows: TGTGCCAGCAGCTTAACGACAGGGGACTATGGCTACACCTTC.

This chain links TRBV29-1 with TRBJ2-1, with 9 bases identical to TRBD2. This CDR3 contains 14 residues. Germline CDR1 is SQVTM and CDR2 is ANQGSEA. The ends lost 2 bases at V and 4 bases at J; junction bases unmatched: 3. Here the CDR3 DNA reads TGCAGCGTTGAATCTAGCGGGGCGTACAATGAGCAGTTCTTC. It encodes CSVESSGAYNEQFF.

This chain connects TRBV9 to TRBJ1-5, with D possibly being TRBD1 (5 bases). The CDR3 totals 18 residues. CDR1 and CDR2 from the germline V gene are SGDLS and YYNGEE. The CDR3 nucleotides are TGTGCTCGCGGGACGAGGGGCCCCAATTCCTATAGCAATCAGCCCCAGCATTTT. Its translation: CARGTRGPNSYSNQPQHF.

The genes are TRBV28 and TRBJ2-3, with 10 bases aligning to TRBD2. Germline CDR1 and CDR2: MDHEN and SYDVKM. V shed 4 bases, J shed 3 bases, and the junction held 7 bases outside the gene matches. The CDR3 runs 16 residues. CDR3 DNA sequence: TGTGCCAGCAGTTCCCCCGCTAGCGGGAGTACAGATACGCAGTATTTT. It encodes CASSSPASGSTDTQYF. Supplemented by reference TRBV28 and TRBJ2-3, the full variable domain reads DVKVTQSSRYLVKRTGEKVFLECVQDMDHENMFWYRQDPGLGLRLIYFSYDVKMKEKGDIPEGYSVSREKKERFSLILESASTNQTSMYLCASSSPASGSTDTQYFGPGTRLTVL.

This clone was seen a few times. The chain recombines TRBV7-2 with TRBJ1-2; D unresolved. V was trimmed by 1 base and J by 7 bases, leaving 13 bases between them. Germline V gene data show CDR1 as SGHTA and CDR2 as FQGNSA. This CDR3 spans 14 amino acids. This chain's CDR3 is CASSLVGGFGGYTF. The CDR3 DNA reads TGTGCCAGCAGCTTAGTGGGAGGCTTTGGTGGCTACACCTTC. The full variable domain, with the rest looked up from reference TRBV7-2 and TRBJ1-2, is GAGVSQSPSNKVTEKGKDVELRCDPISGHTALYWYRQSLGQGLEFLIYFQGNSAPDKSGLPSDRFSAERTGGSVSTLTIQRTQQEDSAVYLCASSLVGGFGGYTFGSGTRLTVV.

The DNA for the CDR3 is TGCGCCAGCACCTGGCAGAAGGAGCAGTTCTTC. It specifies CASTWQKEQFF. The rearrangement uses TRBV5-1 and TRBJ2-1; the D is unclear. The germline V gene encodes CDR1 SGHRS and CDR2 YFSETQ. V lost 6 bases and J 10 bases, leaving 11 bases between the germline ends. The CDR3 sequence is 11 residues long. The variable domain in full, completed from reference TRBV5-1 and TRBJ2-1, reads KAGVTQTPRYLIKTRGQQVTLSCSPISGHRSVSWYQQTPGQGLQFLFEYFSETQRNKGNFPGRFSGRQFSNSRSEMNVSTLELGDSALYLCASTWQKEQFFGPGTRLTVL.

The sample holds a few counts of this clone. The V call is TRBV29-1, the J call TRBJ1-2; 8 bases line up with TRBD1. The CDR3 is 13 amino acids. Trimming at V came to 4 bases and at J to 6 bases, leaving 7 bases not matched to a gene. Germline V gives CDR1 SQVTM, CDR2 ANQGSEA. CDR3: CSVVGQVPDGYTF. The CDR3 DNA reads as TGCAGCGTTGTGGGACAGGTACCGGATGGCTACACCTTC.